Below, 3 T cell receptor beta chains from the same sample are listed, as sequenced in a study of shared clonotypes between healthy human individuals. CD45RO-negative, CCR7-positively selected cells formed the naive CD8 fraction, excluding terminally differentiated effector memory CD45RA+ cells. Method: immunoSEQ multiplex PCR; TCRdb's copy keeps in-frame clones and lacks some. This table has almost 700,000 clones, around 92% appearing once. The sequenced sample consisted of naive CD8+ T cells sorted from blood. All receptors come from a man aged 30-40 years in good health.

This clone was counted only a few times. The genes are TRBV30 and TRBJ1-2, with D unclear. This CDR3 is 12 amino acids long. V was shortened by 5 bases and J by 2 bases, with 9 bases between the two germline ends. Germline CDR1 reads GTSNPN; CDR2 reads SVGIG (reference sequence). The CDR3 region has the DNA TGTGCCTGGGATTACAAGAACTATGGCTACACCTTC. This codes for CAWDYKNYGYTF. The complete variable domain, with remaining parts taken from reference TRBV30 and TRBJ1-2, reads SQTIHQWPATLVQPVGSPLSLECTVEGTSNPNLYWYRQAAGRGLQLLFYSVGIGQISSEVPQNLSASRPQDRQFILSSKKLLLSDSGFYLCAWDYKNYGYTFGSGTRLTVV.

This sequence joins TRBV11-2 and TRBJ1-1; 8 nucleotides agree with TRBD1. V shed 7 bases and J 4 bases; nucleotides not matched to a gene: 11. The CDR3 spans 15 residues. CDR1 and CDR2 (germline): SGHAT, FQNNGV. CDR3 sequence: CASKGQGLDGTEAFF. The CDR3 bases are TGTGCCAGCAAAGGACAGGGATTAGACGGCACTGAAGCTTTCTTT.

V is TRBV27 and J is TRBJ2-7; tentative D call: TRBD2 (5 bases). With 6 bases removed from V and 3 bases from J, the gap between germline ends came to 6 bases. From germline, CDR1 is MNHEY and CDR2 SMNVEV (reference sequence). The CDR3 loop spans 11 amino acids. The CDR3 region has the DNA TGTGCCAGCAGGACTAACTACGAGCAGTACTTC. This encodes CASRTNYEQYF.